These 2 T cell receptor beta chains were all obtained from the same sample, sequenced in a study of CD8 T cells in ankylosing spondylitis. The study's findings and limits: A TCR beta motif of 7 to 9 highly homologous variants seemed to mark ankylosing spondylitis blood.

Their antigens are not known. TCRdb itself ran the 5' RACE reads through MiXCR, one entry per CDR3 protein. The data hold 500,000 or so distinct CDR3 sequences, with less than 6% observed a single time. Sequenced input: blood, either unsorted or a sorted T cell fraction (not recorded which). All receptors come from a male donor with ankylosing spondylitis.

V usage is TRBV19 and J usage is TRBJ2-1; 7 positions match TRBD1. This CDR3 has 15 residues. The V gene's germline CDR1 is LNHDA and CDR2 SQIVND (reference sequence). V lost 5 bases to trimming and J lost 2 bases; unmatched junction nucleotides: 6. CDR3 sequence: CASSPGTVTYNEQFF. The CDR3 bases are TGTGCCAGTAGTCCCGGGACAGTTACCTACAATGAGCAGTTCTTC.

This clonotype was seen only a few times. CDR3 in DNA: TGTGCCATCAGTGAAGTGCAGGGGGGCTCCTACGAGCAGTACTTC. Amino acids: CAISEVQGGSYEQYF. The rearrangement uses TRBV10-3 and TRBJ2-7; D is possibly TRBD1 (7 bases). CDR1 and CDR2 (germline): ENHRY, SYGVKD. Trimming took 3 bases from V and 0 from J, leaving 12 bases between them. This CDR3 is 15 amino acids long.